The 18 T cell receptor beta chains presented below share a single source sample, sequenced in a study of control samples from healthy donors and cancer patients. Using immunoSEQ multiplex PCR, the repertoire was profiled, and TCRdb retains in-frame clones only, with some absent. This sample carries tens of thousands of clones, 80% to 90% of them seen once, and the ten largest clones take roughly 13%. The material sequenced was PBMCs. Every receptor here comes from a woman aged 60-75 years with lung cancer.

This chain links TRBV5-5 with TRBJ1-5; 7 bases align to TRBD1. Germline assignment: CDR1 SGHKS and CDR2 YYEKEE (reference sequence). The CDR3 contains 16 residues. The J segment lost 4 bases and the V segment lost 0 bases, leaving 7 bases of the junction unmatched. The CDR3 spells CASSLVLGQSNQPQHF. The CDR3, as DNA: TGTGCCAGCAGCTTGGTTTTGGGACAGTCTAATCAGCCCCAGCATTTT.

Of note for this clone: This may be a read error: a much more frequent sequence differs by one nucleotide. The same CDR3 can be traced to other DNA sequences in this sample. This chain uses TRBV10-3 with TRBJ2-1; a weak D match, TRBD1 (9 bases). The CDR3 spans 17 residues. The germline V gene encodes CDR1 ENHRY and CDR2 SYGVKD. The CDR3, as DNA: TGTGCCATCCGTGAGGGGGGCGGGGGGACAGGGTCGAATGAGCAGTTCTTC. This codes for CAIREGGGGTGSNEQFF.

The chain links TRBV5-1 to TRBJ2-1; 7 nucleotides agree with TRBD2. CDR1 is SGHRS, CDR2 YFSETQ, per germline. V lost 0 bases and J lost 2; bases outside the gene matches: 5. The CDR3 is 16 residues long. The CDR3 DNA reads TGCGCCAGCAGCTTGGCCCCGGGACTAACCTACAATGAGCAGTTCTTC. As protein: CASSLAPGLTYNEQFF.

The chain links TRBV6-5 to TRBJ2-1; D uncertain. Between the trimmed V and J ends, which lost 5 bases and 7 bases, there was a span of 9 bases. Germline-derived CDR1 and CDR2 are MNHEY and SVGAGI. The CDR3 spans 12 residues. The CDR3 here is CASSTPRNEQFF. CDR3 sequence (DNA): TGTGCCAGCAGTACCCCTCGAAATGAGCAGTTCTTC.

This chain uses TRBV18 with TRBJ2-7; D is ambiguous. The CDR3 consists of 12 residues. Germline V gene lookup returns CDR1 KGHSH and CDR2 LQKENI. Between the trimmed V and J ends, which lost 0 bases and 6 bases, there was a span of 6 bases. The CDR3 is CASSPPMGEQYF. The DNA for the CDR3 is TGTGCCAGCTCACCACCGATGGGCGAGCAGTACTTC.

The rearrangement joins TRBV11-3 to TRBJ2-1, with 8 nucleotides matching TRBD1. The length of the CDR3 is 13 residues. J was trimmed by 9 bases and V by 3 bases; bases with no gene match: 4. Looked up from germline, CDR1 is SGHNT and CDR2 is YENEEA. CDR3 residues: CASSLDRAGEQFF. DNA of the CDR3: TGTGCCAGCAGCTTGGACAGGGCCGGTGAGCAGTTCTTC.

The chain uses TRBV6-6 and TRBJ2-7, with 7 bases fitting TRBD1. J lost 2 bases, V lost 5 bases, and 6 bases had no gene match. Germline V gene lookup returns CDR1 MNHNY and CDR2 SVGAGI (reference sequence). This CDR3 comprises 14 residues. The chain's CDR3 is CASSRTGHPYEQYF. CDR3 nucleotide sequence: TGTGCCAGCAGTCGGACAGGACATCCCTACGAGCAGTACTTC.

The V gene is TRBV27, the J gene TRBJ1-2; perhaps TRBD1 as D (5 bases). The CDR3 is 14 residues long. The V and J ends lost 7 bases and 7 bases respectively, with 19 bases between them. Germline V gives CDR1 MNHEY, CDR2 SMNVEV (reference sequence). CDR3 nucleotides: TGTGCCAGCACCTCCCCCTGGGGCTTAGGTGGCTACACCTTC. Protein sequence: CASTSPWGLGGYTF.

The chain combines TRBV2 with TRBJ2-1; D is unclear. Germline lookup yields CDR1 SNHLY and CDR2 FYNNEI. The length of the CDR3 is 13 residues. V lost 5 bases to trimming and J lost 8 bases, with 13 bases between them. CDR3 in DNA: TGTGCCAGCAGTTCTGAAGGGTACGATGAGCAGTTCTTC. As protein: CASSSEGYDEQFF.

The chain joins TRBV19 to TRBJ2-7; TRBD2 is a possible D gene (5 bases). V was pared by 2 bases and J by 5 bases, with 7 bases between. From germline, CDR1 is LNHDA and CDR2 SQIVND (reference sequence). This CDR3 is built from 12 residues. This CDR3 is CASSITGDEQYF. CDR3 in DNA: TGTGCCAGTAGTATAACCGGGGACGAGCAGTACTTC.

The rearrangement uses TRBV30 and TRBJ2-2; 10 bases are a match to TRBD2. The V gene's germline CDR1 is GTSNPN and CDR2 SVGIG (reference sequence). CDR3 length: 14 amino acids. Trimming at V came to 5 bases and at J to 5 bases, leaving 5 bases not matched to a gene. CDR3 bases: TGTGCCTGGGCTTCAGCGGGAGGGACCGGGGAGCTGTTTTTT. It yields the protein CAWASAGGTGELFF.

CDR3 loop: CASRPDRSGGELFF. CDR3 nucleotides: TGTGCCAGCAGACCGGACAGGTCTGGGGGGGAGCTGTTTTTT. The chain recombines TRBV2 with TRBJ2-2; 7 nucleotides align to TRBD1. Germline CDR1 is SNHLY and CDR2 is FYNNEI. The V segment lost 6 bases and the J segment 8 bases; nucleotides outside the gene matches: 9. There are 14 residues in the CDR3.

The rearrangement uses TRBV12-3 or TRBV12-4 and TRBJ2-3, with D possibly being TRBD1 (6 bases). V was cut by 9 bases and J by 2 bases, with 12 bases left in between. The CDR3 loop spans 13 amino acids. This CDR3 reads CASRGINTDTQYF. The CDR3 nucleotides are TGTGCCAGTAGGGGGATTAACACAGATACGCAGTATTTT.

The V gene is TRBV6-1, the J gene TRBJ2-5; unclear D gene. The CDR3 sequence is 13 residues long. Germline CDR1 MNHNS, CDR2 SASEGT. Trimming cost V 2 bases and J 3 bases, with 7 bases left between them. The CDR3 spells CASSESIEETQYF. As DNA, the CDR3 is TGTGCCAGCAGTGAATCCATCGAAGAGACCCAGTACTTC.

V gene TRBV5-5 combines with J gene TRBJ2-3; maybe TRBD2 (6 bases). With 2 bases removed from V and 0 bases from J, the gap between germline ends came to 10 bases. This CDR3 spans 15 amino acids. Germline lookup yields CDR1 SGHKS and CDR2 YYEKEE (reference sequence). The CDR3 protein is CASSLPGLSTDTQYF. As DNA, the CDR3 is TGTGCCAGCAGCTTACCGGGACTCAGCACAGATACGCAGTATTTT.

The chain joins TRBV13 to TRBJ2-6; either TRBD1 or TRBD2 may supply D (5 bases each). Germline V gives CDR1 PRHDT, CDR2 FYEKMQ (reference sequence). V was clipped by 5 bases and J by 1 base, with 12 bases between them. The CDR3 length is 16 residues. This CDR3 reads CASSQGDGSGANVLTF. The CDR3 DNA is TGTGCCAGCAGCCAAGGGGACGGTTCTGGGGCCAACGTCCTGACTTTC.

The CDR3 DNA is TGTGCCAGTAGTGTGACAGATTATAATTCACCCCTCCACTTT. This codes for CASSVTDYNSPLHF. The rearrangement joins TRBV19 to TRBJ1-6; the D gene is possibly TRBD1 (5 bases). The CDR3 has 14 amino acids. Germline-derived CDR1 and CDR2 are LNHDA and SQIVND (reference sequence). Trimming left V 5 bases short and J 4 bases short, with 9 bases between.

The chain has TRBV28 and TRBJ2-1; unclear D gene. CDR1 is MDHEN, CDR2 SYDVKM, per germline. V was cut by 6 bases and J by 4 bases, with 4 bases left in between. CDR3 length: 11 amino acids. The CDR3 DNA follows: TGTGCCAGCAGCCCTTACAATGAGCAGTTCTTC. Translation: CASSPYNEQFF.